Here is one T cell receptor (beta chain) with its context. Its cognate antigen is unknown. All donors were Caucasian adults living in Nashville, Tennessee. These data come from a study of shared clonotypes between healthy human individuals. J gave up 5 bases and V 6 bases, and 6 bases lay outside the gene matches. This CDR3 region has 13 residues. The germline V gene has CDR1 SNHLY and CDR2 FYNNEI. Sequenced by immunoSEQ multiplex PCR; TCRdb stores in-frame clones only, minus some. This sample has about 380,000 clones; 90% to 97% occur once, and the top ten carry approximately 0.32%. The study's findings and limits: Unshared clonotypes carried lower generation probabilities than those common to all four donors.

The receptor comes from a young man in good health. The V call is TRBV2, the J call TRBJ1-2; 7 bases match TRBD1. The sequenced sample consisted of memory CD8+ T cells sorted from blood. Subset defined: CD45RO+ cells pooled with CCR7-negative TemRA cells. As DNA, the CDR3 is TGTGCCAGCAGGCCAGGGGGTGTATATGGCTACACCTTC. Translating it yields CASRPGGVYGYTF.